This T cell receptor (beta chain) appears in the sequencing data of a study of blood T cell repertoires in COVID-19. Overall study context: T cells, B-cell-depleted T cells, or PBMCs provided the cDNA or gDNA that served as material.

The protocol was immunoSEQ multiplex PCR, while the TCRdb copy is restricted to in-frame clones and leaves out a portion. Of some 200,000 clones in the sample, 75% to 85% were seen once. CDR1 is LGHDT and CDR2 is YNNKEL in the germline V gene (reference sequence). This CDR3 has 17 amino acids. V dropped 0 bases and J dropped 0 bases, with 11 bases sitting between them. Participants had their cohort set by participant-reported clinical history. Two negative PCRs, clearance, or symptom resolution had been documented for recovered Cohort 3 donors. V and J are TRBV3-1 (or the pseudogene TRBV3-2) and TRBJ2-2; D might be TRBD2 (6 bases). The sample taken for sequencing was PBMCs or T cells enriched from blood (not recorded which). The receptor was isolated from a man in his forties who had recovered from COVID-19. CDR3 DNA: TGTGCCAGCAGCCAAGAGGGGGGAGGCGCGAACACCGGGGAGCTGTTTTTT. Its translation is CASSQEGGGANTGELFF.